This TCR beta chain comes out of a study of blood T cell repertoires in COVID-19. Study-wide background: Some COVID-19 samples were acute and others convalescent; all came from the United States, Italy and Spain. PBMCs, B-cell-depleted T cells, or T cells were the source of the cDNA or gDNA that made up the material.

J gave up 4 bases and V 4 bases, and 7 bases lay outside the gene matches. The CDR3 has 16 residues. Germline CDR1 is SGHAT and CDR2 is FQNNGV. The data were produced by immunoSEQ multiplex PCR, yet TCRdb's version contains in-frame clones alone and is incomplete. The sample lists around 180,000 clones; approximately 74% were seen once. The chain has TRBV11-2 and TRBJ2-1, with TRBD2 matching over 10 bases. Sequencing used peripheral blood. The sequence derives from a woman of 80 years or more with acute or convalescent COVID-19. The CDR3 sequence: CASSSELAGRYNEQFF. CDR3 in DNA: TGTGCCAGCAGCTCCGAACTAGCGGGACGGTACAATGAGCAGTTCTTC.